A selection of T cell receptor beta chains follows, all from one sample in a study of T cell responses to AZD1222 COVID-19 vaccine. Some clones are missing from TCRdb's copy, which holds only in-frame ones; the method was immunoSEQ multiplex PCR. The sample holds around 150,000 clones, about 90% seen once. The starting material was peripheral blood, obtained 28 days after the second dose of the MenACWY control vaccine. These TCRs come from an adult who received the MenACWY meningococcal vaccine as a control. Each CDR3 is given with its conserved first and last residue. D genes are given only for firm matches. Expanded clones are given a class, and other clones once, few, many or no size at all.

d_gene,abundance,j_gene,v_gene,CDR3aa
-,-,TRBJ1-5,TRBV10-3,CAISERESNQPQHF
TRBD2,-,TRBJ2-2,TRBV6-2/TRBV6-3,CASSRGAGGGTGELFF
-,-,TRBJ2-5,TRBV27,CASSVSQTKQETQYF
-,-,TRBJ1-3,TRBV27,CASKQGGSGNTIYF
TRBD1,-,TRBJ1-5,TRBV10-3,CAISDQGGISNQPQHF
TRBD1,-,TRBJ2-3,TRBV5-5,CASSGTGSHTQYF
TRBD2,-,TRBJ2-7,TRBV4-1,CASSHERGAGEVYEQYF
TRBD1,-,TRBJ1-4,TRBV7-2,CASSQSGTGAEKLFF
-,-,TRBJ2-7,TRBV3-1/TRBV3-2,CASSPRVSSYEQYF
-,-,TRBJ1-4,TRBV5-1,CASGPGDEKLFF
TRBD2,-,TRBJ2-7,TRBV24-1,CATSDSSGRGRYEQYF
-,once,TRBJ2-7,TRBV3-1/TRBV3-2,CASSKGPGSEQYF
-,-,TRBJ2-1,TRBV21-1,CASSKVRPGMAEQFF
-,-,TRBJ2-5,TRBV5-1,CASSLGHRGQETQYF
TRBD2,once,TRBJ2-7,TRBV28,CASSRTSGDTYEQYF
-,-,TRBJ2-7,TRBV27,CASSSDRNEQYF
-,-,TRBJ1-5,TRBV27,CASSFRGRADQPQHF
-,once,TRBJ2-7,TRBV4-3,CASSQDRRAPYEQYF
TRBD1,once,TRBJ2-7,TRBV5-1,CASSPVGTGARQSTYEQYF
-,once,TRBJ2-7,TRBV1,CTSSQAEGTSVSYEQYF
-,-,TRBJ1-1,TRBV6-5,CASSLDRVNTEAFF
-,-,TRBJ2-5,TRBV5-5,CASRVHLSGETQYF
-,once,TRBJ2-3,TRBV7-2,CASSSPPGAQYF
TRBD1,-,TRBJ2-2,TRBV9,CASSVAGGLTGELFF
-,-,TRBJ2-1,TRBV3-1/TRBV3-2,CASSPHPGARSNEQFF
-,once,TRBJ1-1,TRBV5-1,CASSDNREDEAFF
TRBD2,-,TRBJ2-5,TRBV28,CASSWGGIQTQYF
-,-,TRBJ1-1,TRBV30,CAWSRLGANTEAFF
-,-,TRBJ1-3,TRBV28,CASRSLGKCYF
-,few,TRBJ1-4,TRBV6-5,CASSTDRDPDEKLFF
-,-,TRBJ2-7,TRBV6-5,CASSTGRPYEQYF
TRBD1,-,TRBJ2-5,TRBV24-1,CATSLTGGGETQYF
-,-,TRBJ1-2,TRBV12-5,CASGRGTEEVNYGYTF
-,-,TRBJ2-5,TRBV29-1,CSVWSGGGGETQYF
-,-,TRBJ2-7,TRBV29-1,CSVEGEREQYF
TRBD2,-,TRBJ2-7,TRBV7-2,CASSLGASGGTSYEQYF
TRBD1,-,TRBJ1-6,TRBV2,CASSEIDRVRSSYNSPLHF
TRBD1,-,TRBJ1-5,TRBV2,CASSEDRDQPQHF
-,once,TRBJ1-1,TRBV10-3,CAIFSGNTEAFF
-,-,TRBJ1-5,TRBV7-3,CASSLTGDSNQPQHF
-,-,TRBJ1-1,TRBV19,CASRDSGVNTEAFF
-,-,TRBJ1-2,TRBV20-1,CSASLGFYTF
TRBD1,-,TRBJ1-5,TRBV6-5,CASSRGTGNQPQHF
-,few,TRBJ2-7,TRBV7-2,CASSLDYPPYEQYF
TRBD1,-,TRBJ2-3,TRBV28,CASSQSRQGWDTQYF
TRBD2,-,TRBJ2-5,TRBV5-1,CASSLAPSGGRETQYF
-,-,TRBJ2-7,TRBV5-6,CASSSDGKYEQYF
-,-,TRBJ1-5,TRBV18,CASSSGADQPQHF
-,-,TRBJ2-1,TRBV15,CATSRDRYGGVNEQFF
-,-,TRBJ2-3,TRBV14,CASSRHATQYF
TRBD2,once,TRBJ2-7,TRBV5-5,CASSFGLADYEQYF
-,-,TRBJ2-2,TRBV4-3,CASSPNPTWNTGELFF
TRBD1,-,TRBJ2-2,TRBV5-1,CASSEGANTGELFF
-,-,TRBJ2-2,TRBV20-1,CSARGAGELFF
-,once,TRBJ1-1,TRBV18,CASSPGPIEAFF
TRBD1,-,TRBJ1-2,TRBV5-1,CASSSGQGASRSGGYTF
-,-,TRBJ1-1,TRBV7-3,CASSLTIRGDEAFF
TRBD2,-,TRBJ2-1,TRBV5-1,CASSLGGLAGVDEQFF
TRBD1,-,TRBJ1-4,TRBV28,CASSFAGQGRFGEKLFF
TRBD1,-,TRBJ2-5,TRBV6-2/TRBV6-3,CASSIYRGQETQYF